The 8 T cell receptor beta chains below come from one sample, sequenced in a study of radiation and T cells in renal cell carcinoma. Sequencing used immunoSEQ multiplex PCR; TCRdb keeps in-frame clones, though not all of them. The sample includes roughly 75,000 clones, 82% of them seen just once. The time point is: blood 2 weeks post-SBRT. Treatment: 15 Gy SBRT to primary tumor, nephrectomy 4 weeks later. Sample: blood, taken from a patient whose treatment included radiotherapy and nephrectomy. These receptors were taken from a man in his 60s with renal cell carcinoma.

The chain employs TRBV2 and TRBJ2-7, with D hard to call. The CDR3 runs 13 residues. With 4 bases removed from V and 6 bases from J, the gap between germline ends came to 13 bases. Germline V gene lookup returns CDR1 SNHLY and CDR2 FYNNEI. The CDR3 bases are TGTGCCAGCAGTGTTGGTATGGGTCGCGAGCAGTACTTC. Encoded protein: CASSVGMGREQYF.

This rearrangement joins TRBV7-9 to TRBJ2-7; possible D gene TRBD1, 5 bases. The ends were cut back, 3 bases at V and 1 base at J, with 10 bases in the middle. CDR3 length equals 14 residues. The germline gives CDR1 SEHNR, CDR2 FQNEAQ (reference sequence). CDR3 in DNA: TGTGCCAGCAGCTTCCAGGGTCCGTCCTACGAGCAGTACTTC. It translates to CASSFQGPSYEQYF.

This chain uses TRBV27 with TRBJ2-7; D might be TRBD2 (5 bases). From germline, CDR1 is MNHEY and CDR2 SMNVEV (reference sequence). The CDR3 has 14 residues. V lost 5 bases to trimming and J lost 3 bases, with 14 bases between them. CDR3 loop: CASSLGSVLYEQYF. CDR3 bases: TGTGCCAGCAGTCTGGGGAGTGTACTCTACGAGCAGTACTTC.

This clone has only a few counts. This chain joins TRBV9 and TRBJ1-4; D might be TRBD1 (5 bases). The germline V and J ends were trimmed by 0 bases and 4 bases, with 13 bases remaining between them. Germline CDR1 is SGDLS and CDR2 is YYNGEE. The CDR3 extends over 16 amino acids. CDR3 DNA: TGTGCCAGCAGCGTAGGGGGCACCTTAGGTAATGAAAAACTGTTTTTT. Its protein is CASSVGGTLGNEKLFF.

This clone is a singleton in its sample. The DNA for the CDR3 is TGTGCCAGCAGTTCCCAACGGGGAGCGGGCCTGAGAGAAGAGACCCAGTACTTC. Protein product: CASSSQRGAGLREETQYF. The V and J genes are TRBV28 and TRBJ2-5, with D possibly TRBD2 on 6 matching bases. Looked up from germline, CDR1 is MDHEN and CDR2 is SYDVKM. The CDR3 is 18 residues long. Trimming removed 4 bases at V and 3 bases at J, with 24 bases between.

This clone was seen only a few times. This rearrangement joins TRBV5-4 to TRBJ2-5, with D perhaps matching TRBD1 (6 bases). V was cut by 4 bases and J by 0 bases, with 13 bases left in between. This CDR3 region has 15 residues. Germline V gene lookup returns CDR1 SGHNT and CDR2 YYREEE (reference sequence). CDR3 nucleotide sequence: TGTGCCAGCAGCCACGGACAGACTTACCAAGAGACCCAGTACTTC. Protein sequence: CASSHGQTYQETQYF.

This sequence joins TRBV18 and TRBJ2-5; D ambiguous. There are 12 residues in the CDR3. V was pared by 3 bases and J by 1 base, with 3 bases between. Germline CDR1 KGHSH, CDR2 LQKENI. CDR3 loop: CASSPLQETQYF. CDR3 nucleotide sequence: TGTGCCAGCTCACCCCTCCAAGAGACCCAGTACTTC.

The J gene is TRBJ2-2, the V gene TRBV28; 8 bases match TRBD1. After removal of 6 bases from V and 1 base from J, the junction contained 7 bases not matched to a gene. This CDR3 comprises 16 residues. Germline CDR1 MDHEN, CDR2 SYDVKM. The CDR3 loop reads CASRRQGPGNTGELFF. The CDR3 DNA sequence: TGTGCCAGCAGAAGACAGGGGCCAGGGAACACCGGGGAGCTGTTTTTT.